These 21 T cell receptor beta chains came from one sample sequenced in a study of T-cell reconstitution after alpha-beta-depleted transplantation in children. Unique molecular identifiers were incorporated when the TCRbeta library was constructed. TCRdb analysed the PCR reads with MiXCR anew, one entry per CDR3 protein. The table has approximately 500,000 distinct CDR3 sequences, 27% seen once. The sample in question was PBMCs, obtained before TCRalphabeta/CD19-depleted stem cell transplant. The source of these receptors is a boy under three years old with Wiskott-Aldrich syndrome, due to receive a stem cell transplant.

This clonotype was observed a handful of times. The rearrangement links TRBV19 to TRBJ2-1, with 8 bases identical to TRBD2. The germline gives CDR1 LNHDA, CDR2 SQIVND (reference sequence). The CDR3 is made up of 15 amino acids. After removal of 5 bases from V and 9 bases from J, the junction contained 12 bases not matched to a gene. This CDR3 reads CASSYLAGNGIEQFF. CDR3 in DNA: TGTGCCAGTAGTTATTTAGCGGGAAATGGGATTGAGCAGTTCTTC.

The rearrangement links TRBV3-1 to TRBJ2-2, with a possible D match to TRBD1 (5 bases). This CDR3 is built from 15 residues. Germline V lookup: CDR1 LGHDT, CDR2 YNNKEL (reference sequence). V lost 6 bases and J 2 bases, leaving 13 bases between the germline ends. CDR3 nucleotide sequence: TGTGCCAGCAGGATGGGGCCTCCAAACACCGGGGAGCTGTTTTTT. It yields the protein CASRMGPPNTGELFF.

The V call is TRBV20-1, the J call TRBJ1-2, with a possible D match to TRBD1 (5 bases). Germline loops: CDR1 DFQATT, CDR2 SNEGSKA (reference sequence). CDR3 length equals 15 residues. V lost 0 bases and J 8 bases, leaving 19 bases between the germline ends. Here the CDR3 DNA reads TGCAGTGCTAGAGACCAACTTTGGGGGGGTCGGGGCTACACCTTC. Translated: CSARDQLWGGRGYTF.

The V gene is TRBV3-1, the J gene TRBJ2-7; D not certain. This CDR3 has 14 amino acids. V was clipped by 4 bases and J by 0 bases, with 10 bases between them. In germline, CDR1 is LGHDT, CDR2 YNNKEL (reference sequence). The CDR3 DNA sequence: TGTGCCAGCAGCCCGCAGGTTAACTCCTACGAGCAGTACTTC. Translated, it gives CASSPQVNSYEQYF.

The CDR3 DNA sequence: TGTGCTAGTGGTTTGGGACTAGCGGGAGGCACAGATACGCAGTATTTT. Residues: CASGLGLAGGTDTQYF. This chain connects TRBV12-5 to TRBJ2-3; the match to TRBD2 covers 12 bases. V trimming: 1 base; J trimming: 1 base; junction bases outside the gene matches: 0. The CDR3 has 16 residues. Germline CDR1 is LGHNT and CDR2 is FRNRAP.

This clonotype was observed a handful of times. CDR3 region: CASSPRTWGDEQYF. As DNA, the CDR3 is TGTGCCAGCAGTCCCCGGACGTGGGGGGACGAGCAGTACTTC. The V gene is TRBV25-1, the J gene TRBJ2-7; the D gene is possibly TRBD2 (6 bases). Trimming left V 5 bases short and J 5 bases short, with 16 bases between. Germline V CDR1 and CDR2: MGHDK, SYGVNS. CDR3 size: 14 residues.

This clonotype was recorded a few times. One end of the junction does not line up with germline, which may come from a read error. The rearrangement joins TRBV7-2 to TRBJ2-3; D unresolved. This CDR3 has 14 residues. CDR1 is SGHTA and CDR2 is FQGNSA in the germline V gene. The DNA of the CDR3 is TGTGCCAGCAGCCCCCGCCGAGCTTTAGATACTCAGTATTTT. It specifies CASSPRRALDTQYF.

The chain employs TRBV12-3 or TRBV12-4 and TRBJ2-3, with 12 bases lining up with TRBD2. CDR3 length equals 15 residues. Unmatched junction bases numbered 3, after V lost 4 bases and J lost 4 bases. In nucleotides, the CDR3 is TGTGCCAGCAGTTCTAGCGGGAGGGCACCAGATACGCAGTATTTT. This translates into CASSSSGRAPDTQYF.

This clonotype was seen a few times. The gene calls are TRBV20-1 and TRBJ2-1; 15 nucleotides agree with TRBD2. The CDR3 extends over 18 amino acids. With 5 bases clipped from V and 0 bases from J, the junction kept 8 bases outside the gene matches. Per germline, CDR1 DFQATT and CDR2 SNEGSKA (reference sequence). DNA for the CDR3: TGCAGTGCTCGACCAGGACTAGCGGGAGGGAGCTCCTACAATGAGCAGTTCTTC. It encodes CSARPGLAGGSSYNEQFF.

A single count supports this clonotype. This chain uses TRBV5-1 with TRBJ2-7; D gene ambiguous. V was trimmed by 0 bases and J by 9 bases, leaving 16 bases between them. Germline CDR1 is SGHRS and CDR2 is YFSETQ. CDR3 size: 14 residues. Here the CDR3 DNA reads TGCGCCAGCAGCTTGGGTGGTATGACCCTCCCGCAGTACTTC. It encodes CASSLGGMTLPQYF.

The V and J genes are TRBV9 and TRBJ2-3; no clear D. The CDR3 consists of 15 residues. In germline, CDR1 is SGDLS, CDR2 YYNGEE. V lost 4 bases to trimming and J lost 0 bases, with 12 bases between them. The CDR3 loop reads CASSPRVASTDTQYF. For the CDR3, the DNA is TGTGCCAGCAGCCCCCGGGTAGCAAGCACAGATACGCAGTATTTT.

As to this clonotype: Sequence at one end of the junction differs from germline and may be a read error. This chain connects TRBV7-2 to TRBJ1-1, with 7 bases identical to TRBD1. The germline gives CDR1 SGHTA, CDR2 FQGNSA. This CDR3 is 11 amino acids long. The CDR3 loop is CASSLGQGHIF. The CDR3 DNA reads TGTGCCAGCAGCTTAGGACAGGGCCACATCTTT. Full variable domain (missing parts from reference TRBV7-2 and TRBJ1-1): GAGVSQSPSNKVTEKGKDVELRCDPISGHTALYWYRQSLGQGLEFLIYFQGNSAPDKSGLPSDRFSAERTGGSVSTLTIQRTQQEDSAVYLCASSLGQGHIFGQGTRLTVV.

This chain connects TRBV4-2 to TRBJ2-1; D tentatively fits TRBD1 or TRBD2 (5 bases each). This CDR3 region has 15 residues. Per the germline V gene, CDR1 is LGHNA and CDR2 is YNFKEQ. The germline V and J ends were trimmed by 0 bases and 12 bases, with 18 bases remaining between them. CDR3 in amino acids: CASSQDSGGQRGQFF. CDR3 sequence (DNA): TGTGCCAGCAGCCAAGATAGTGGCGGCCAGAGGGGGCAGTTCTTC.

This clonotype was detected a few times. This chain joins TRBV19 and TRBJ2-3, with a tentative D call TRBD1 (5 bases). The V gene lost 6 bases and the J gene lost 0 bases, with 10 bases spanning the gap. This CDR3 has 14 residues. Germline V gene sequence: CDR1 LNHDA, CDR2 SQIVND (reference sequence). The chain's CDR3 is CASRRAGSTDTQYF. The CDR3, as DNA: TGTGCCAGTAGGCGCGCAGGGAGCACAGATACGCAGTATTTT.

The V gene is TRBV9, the J gene TRBJ1-2, with TRBD1 matching 7 bases. The CDR3 loop spans 15 amino acids. Germline V gene data show CDR1 as SGDLS and CDR2 as YYNGEE. V was clipped by 1 base and J by 2 bases; unmatched bases: 5. The CDR3 reads CASSVRQGRNYGYTF. The CDR3 coding sequence is TGTGCCAGCAGCGTAAGACAGGGAAGGAACTATGGCTACACCTTC.

This clonotype was observed a few times. The chain joins TRBV20-1 to TRBJ1-6; TRBD1 matches at 8 bases. Germline V gene data show CDR1 as DFQATT and CDR2 as SNEGSKA (reference sequence). Unmatched junction bases numbered 8, after V lost 2 bases and J lost 8 bases. CDR3 length equals 15 residues. The CDR3 spells CSARKAGQGDSPLHF. CDR3 sequence (DNA): TGCAGTGCTAGAAAAGCCGGACAGGGAGATTCACCCCTCCACTTT.

The rearrangement links TRBV7-9 to TRBJ2-7; 10 nucleotides match TRBD1. J lost 5 bases, V lost 4 bases, and 5 bases had no gene match. Per germline, CDR1 SEHNR and CDR2 FQNEAQ (reference sequence). The CDR3 consists of 14 residues. CDR3 in DNA: TGTGCCAGCAGCTGGCCGGGACAGGGGAACGAGCAGTACTTC. Translation gives CASSWPGQGNEQYF.

The J gene is TRBJ1-4, the V gene TRBV4-1, with D unresolved. This CDR3 contains 13 residues. V was cut by 4 bases and J by 8 bases, with 11 bases left in between. Per germline, CDR1 MGHRA and CDR2 YSYEKL. The CDR3 is CASSLVYWEKLFF. CDR3 DNA sequence: TGCGCCAGCAGCCTCGTTTATTGGGAAAAACTGTTTTTT.

CDR3 sequence reads: CASSPARTGMYQETQYF. The CDR3 coding sequence is TGTGCCAGCAGCCCCGCTCGGACAGGGATGTACCAAGAGACCCAGTACTTC. The chain has TRBV28 and TRBJ2-5; 8 bases align to TRBD1. The CDR3 is made up of 17 amino acids. Germline trimming cut 6 bases from V and 0 bases from J; bases unmatched to any gene: 12. The germline V gene has CDR1 MDHEN and CDR2 SYDVKM. The full variable domain, completed using reference TRBV28 and TRBJ2-5, is DVKVTQSSRYLVKRTGEKVFLECVQDMDHENMFWYRQDPGLGLRLIYFSYDVKMKEKGDIPEGYSVSREKKERFSLILESASTNQTSMYLCASSPARTGMYQETQYFGPGTRLLVL.

There are a few counts of this clonotype. J is TRBJ1-2 and V is TRBV29-1, with D tentatively TRBD1 (5 bases). Germline V CDR1 and CDR2: SQVTM, ANQGSEA. Trimming stripped 3 bases from V and 3 bases from J, with 14 bases between. CDR3 length: 14 residues. The DNA for the CDR3 is TGCAGCGTTGATAACCCGGGACGGGACTATGGCTACACCTTC. It specifies CSVDNPGRDYGYTF. Using reference TRBV29-1 and TRBJ1-2 for the parts outside the CDR3, the full variable domain is SAVISQKPSRDICQRGTSLTIQCQVDSQVTMMFWYRQQPGQSLTLIATANQGSEATYESGFVIDKFPISRPNLTFSTLTVSNMSPEDSSIYLCSVDNPGRDYGYTFGSGTRLTVV.

Points on this clonotype: One end of the junction does not line up with germline, which may come from a read error. The chain is built from TRBV5-1 and TRBJ1-2; no clear D. Germline CDR1 reads SGHRS; CDR2 reads YFSETQ. The CDR3 spans 13 residues. The CDR3 DNA is TGCGCCAGCAGCTTGAACACTAACTATGGCTGCACCTTC. Its translation: CASSLNTNYGCTF.